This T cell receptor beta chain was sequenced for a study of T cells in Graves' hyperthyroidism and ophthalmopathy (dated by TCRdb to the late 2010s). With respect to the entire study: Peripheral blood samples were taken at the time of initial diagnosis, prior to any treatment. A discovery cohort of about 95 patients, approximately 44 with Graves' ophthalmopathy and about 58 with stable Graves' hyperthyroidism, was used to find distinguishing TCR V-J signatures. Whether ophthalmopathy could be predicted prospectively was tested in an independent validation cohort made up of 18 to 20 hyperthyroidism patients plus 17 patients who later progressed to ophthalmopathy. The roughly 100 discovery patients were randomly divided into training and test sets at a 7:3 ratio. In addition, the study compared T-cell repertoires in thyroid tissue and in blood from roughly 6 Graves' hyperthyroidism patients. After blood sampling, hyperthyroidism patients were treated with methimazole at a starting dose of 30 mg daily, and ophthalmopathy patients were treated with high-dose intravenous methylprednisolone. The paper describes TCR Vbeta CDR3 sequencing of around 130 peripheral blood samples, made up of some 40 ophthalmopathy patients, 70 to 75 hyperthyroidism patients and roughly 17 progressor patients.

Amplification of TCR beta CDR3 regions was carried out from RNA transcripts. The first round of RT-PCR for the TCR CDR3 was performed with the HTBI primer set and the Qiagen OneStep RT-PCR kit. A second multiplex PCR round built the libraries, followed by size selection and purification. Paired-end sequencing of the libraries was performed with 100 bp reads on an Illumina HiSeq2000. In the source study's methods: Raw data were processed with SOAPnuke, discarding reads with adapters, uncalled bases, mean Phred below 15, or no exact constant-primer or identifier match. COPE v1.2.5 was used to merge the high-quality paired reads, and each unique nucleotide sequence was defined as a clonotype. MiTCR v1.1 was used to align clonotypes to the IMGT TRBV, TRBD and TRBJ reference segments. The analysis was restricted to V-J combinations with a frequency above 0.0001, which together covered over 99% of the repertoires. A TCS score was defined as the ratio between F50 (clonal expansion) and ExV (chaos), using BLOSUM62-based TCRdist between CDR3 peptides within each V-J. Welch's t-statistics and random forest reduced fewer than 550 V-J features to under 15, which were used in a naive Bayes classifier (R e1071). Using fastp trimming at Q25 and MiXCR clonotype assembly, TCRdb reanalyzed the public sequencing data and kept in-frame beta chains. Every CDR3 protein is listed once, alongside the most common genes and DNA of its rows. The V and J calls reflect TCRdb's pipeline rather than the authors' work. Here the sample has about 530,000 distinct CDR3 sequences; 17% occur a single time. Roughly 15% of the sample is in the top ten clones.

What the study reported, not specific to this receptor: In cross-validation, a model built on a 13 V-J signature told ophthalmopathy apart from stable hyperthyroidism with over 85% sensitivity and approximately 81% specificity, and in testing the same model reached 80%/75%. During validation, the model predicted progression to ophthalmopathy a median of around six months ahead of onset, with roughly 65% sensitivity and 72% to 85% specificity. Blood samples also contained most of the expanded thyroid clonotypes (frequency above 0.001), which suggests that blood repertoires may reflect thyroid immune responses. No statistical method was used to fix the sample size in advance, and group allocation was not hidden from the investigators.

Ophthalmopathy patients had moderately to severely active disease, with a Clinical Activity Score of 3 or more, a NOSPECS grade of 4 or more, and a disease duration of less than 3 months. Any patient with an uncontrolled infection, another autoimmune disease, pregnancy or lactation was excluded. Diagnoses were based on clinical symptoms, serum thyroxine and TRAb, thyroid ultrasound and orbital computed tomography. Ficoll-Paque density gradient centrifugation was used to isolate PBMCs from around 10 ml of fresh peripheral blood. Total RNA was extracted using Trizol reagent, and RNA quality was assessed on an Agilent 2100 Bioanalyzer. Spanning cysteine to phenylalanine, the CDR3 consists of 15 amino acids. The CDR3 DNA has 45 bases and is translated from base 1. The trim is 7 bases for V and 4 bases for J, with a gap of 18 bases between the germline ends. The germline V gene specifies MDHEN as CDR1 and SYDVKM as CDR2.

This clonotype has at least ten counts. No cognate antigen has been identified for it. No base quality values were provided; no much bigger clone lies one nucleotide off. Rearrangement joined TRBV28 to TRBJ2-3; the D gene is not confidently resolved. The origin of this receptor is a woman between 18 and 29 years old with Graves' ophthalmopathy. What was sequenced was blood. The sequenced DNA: TGTGCCAGCACGCTGGGTGGGGTCGATGCAGATACGCAGTATTTT. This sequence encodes CASTLGGVDADTQYF.